Presented here are 29 T cell receptor beta chains from one specimen sequenced in a study of blood T cell repertoires in COVID-19. Sequencing used immunoSEQ multiplex PCR; TCRdb keeps in-frame clones, though not all of them. The sample includes roughly 80,000 clones, roughly 80% of them seen just once. Material: peripheral blood. The receptors were sampled from a man in his forties or fifties with acute or convalescent COVID-19.

The rearrangement links TRBV4-2 to TRBJ2-4; the match to TRBD2 covers 8 bases. This CDR3 contains 15 residues. The germline V gene has CDR1 LGHNA and CDR2 YNFKEQ. Unmatched junction bases numbered 4, after V lost 1 base and J lost 5 bases. The CDR3 spells CASSQAAGDENIQYF. CDR3 DNA: TGTGCCAGCAGCCAAGCAGCGGGAGACGAAAACATTCAGTACTTC.

The chain uses TRBV4-3 and TRBJ1-2, with D possibly being TRBD1 (6 bases). The CDR3 has 14 residues. The V end lost 0 bases, the J end lost 7 bases, and 12 bases lay between the germline ends. CDR1 and CDR2 from the germline V gene are LGHNA and YSLEER. CDR3 coding DNA: TGCGCCAGCAGCCAAGATAGGACAGAAGGTGGCTACACCTTC. Protein product: CASSQDRTEGGYTF.

The chain couples TRBV18 to TRBJ1-2, with a tentative D call TRBD1 (6 bases). The CDR3 is 13 residues long. V was cut by 6 bases and J by 8 bases, with 16 bases left in between. Germline V gene sequence: CDR1 KGHSH, CDR2 LQKENI. The DNA of the CDR3 is TGTGCCAGCTCTCCGGACAGAGACCGCGGCTACACCTTC. Protein product: CASSPDRDRGYTF.

The gene calls are TRBV9 and TRBJ2-6; D might be TRBD1 (5 bases). Germline CDR1 SGDLS, CDR2 YYNGEE. There are 16 residues in the CDR3. V lost 3 bases and J lost 1, with 11 bases in between. The CDR3 DNA follows: TGTGCCAGCAGCGCCTTCCAGGGTTCTGGGGCCAACGTCCTGACTTTC. Translation: CASSAFQGSGANVLTF.

V gene TRBV6-2 or TRBV6-3 combines with J gene TRBJ2-2; possibly TRBD1 for D (8 bases). CDR3 length: 15 residues. Germline-derived CDR1 and CDR2 are MNHEY and SVGEGT. V lost 2 bases and J lost 3, with 10 bases in between. The DNA for the CDR3 is TGTGCCAGCAGTTACACAGGGGGGGACACCGGGGAGCTGTTTTTT. The encoded protein is CASSYTGGDTGELFF.

The V call is TRBV27, the J call TRBJ1-2; TRBD1 might be the D (6 bases). CDR1 is MNHEY and CDR2 is SMNVEV in the germline V gene (reference sequence). Trimming cost V 7 bases and J 2 bases, with 17 bases left between them. This CDR3 has 15 residues. This CDR3 is CASTPVGGPNYGYTF. The CDR3 DNA sequence: TGTGCCAGCACTCCCGTCGGGGGGCCCAACTATGGCTACACCTTC.

This sequence joins TRBV11-2 and TRBJ1-1, with D perhaps matching TRBD1 (5 bases). V dropped 5 bases and J dropped 0 bases, with 7 bases sitting between them. CDR3 size: 13 residues. Germline V gives CDR1 SGHAT, CDR2 FQNNGV. The CDR3 DNA is TGTGCCAGCAGCGGACACTTGAACACTGAAGCTTTCTTT. Protein: CASSGHLNTEAFF.

The V gene is TRBV2, the J gene TRBJ2-7; D is ambiguous. There are 12 residues in the CDR3. Germline lookup yields CDR1 SNHLY and CDR2 FYNNEI. Trimming left V 8 bases short and J 0 bases short, with 8 bases between. CDR3 coding DNA: TGTGCCAGCGAGCCGAGCTCCTACGAGCAGTACTTC. Translation gives CASEPSSYEQYF.

The CDR3 DNA follows: TGTGCCAGCAGCCCGTGGGCAGATGGAAACACCATATATTTT. Residues: CASSPWADGNTIYF. The chain joins TRBV13 to TRBJ1-3; unclear D gene. Germline CDR1 and CDR2: PRHDT and FYEKMQ (reference sequence). The length of the CDR3 is 14 residues. Trimming shortened V by 5 bases and J by 3 bases, and 11 bases separated the two germline ends.

This chain links TRBV18 with TRBJ2-5; 11 positions match TRBD2. Germline V lookup: CDR1 KGHSH, CDR2 LQKENI. This CDR3 has 14 amino acids. Trimming removed 6 bases from V and 3 bases from J; junction bases left unmatched: 3. The CDR3 coding sequence is TGTGCCAGCTCGCCGACTAGCGGGGAAGAGACCCAGTACTTC. Translated, it gives CASSPTSGEETQYF.

The chain carries TRBV7-8 and TRBJ1-6; D unresolved. Germline V gene sequence: CDR1 SGHVS, CDR2 FQNEAQ. The germline V and J ends were trimmed by 5 bases and 7 bases, with 18 bases remaining between them. The CDR3 covers 16 residues. In DNA, the CDR3 is TGTGCCAGCAGCCCCTCCTCGCAGAGCGCAAATTCACCCCTCCACTTT. This codes for CASSPSSQSANSPLHF.

The chain has TRBV7-9 and TRBJ2-1; D remains unclear. Between the trimmed V and J ends, which lost 6 bases and 12 bases, there was a span of 18 bases. The CDR3 runs 13 residues. CDR1 and CDR2 from the germline V gene are SEHNR and FQNEAQ (reference sequence). The CDR3 region has the DNA TGTGCCAGCAGATCGTTAAGATCCCAGGTGCAGTTCTTC. Encoded protein: CASRSLRSQVQFF.

This clone was seen a few times. The chain recombines TRBV5-1 with TRBJ1-4, with D hard to call. This CDR3 has 14 amino acids. The germline V gene has CDR1 SGHRS and CDR2 YFSETQ. Trimming shortened V by 2 bases and J by 7 bases, and 12 bases separated the two germline ends. CDR3: CASSFDPSSEKLFF. The CDR3 DNA sequence: TGCGCCAGCAGCTTCGACCCTAGTAGTGAAAAACTGTTTTTT.

This clone was counted once. The V gene is TRBV18, the J gene TRBJ2-5; 11 bases are shared with TRBD2. V shed 9 bases, J shed 5 bases, and the junction held 8 bases outside the gene matches. The CDR3 extends over 14 amino acids. Looked up from germline, CDR1 is KGHSH and CDR2 is LQKENI. The chain's CDR3 is CASTGTSGMETQYF. In DNA form, the CDR3 reads TGTGCCAGTACAGGGACTAGCGGTATGGAGACCCAGTACTTC.

The rearrangement uses TRBV7-9 and TRBJ1-5; 9 nucleotides line up with TRBD1. CDR3 size: 14 residues. The V gene's germline CDR1 is SEHNR and CDR2 FQNEAQ (reference sequence). V shed 8 bases and J 7 bases; nucleotides not matched to a gene: 9. The CDR3 DNA sequence: TGTGCCAGCGGGGGACAGGGATTCATCCAGCCCCAGCATTTT. It is translated as CASGGQGFIQPQHF. The full variable domain, its missing parts supplied by reference TRBV7-9 and TRBJ1-5, is DTGVSQNPRHKITKRGQNVTFRCDPISEHNRLYWYRQTLGQGPEFLTYFQNEAQLEKSRLLSDRFSAERPKGSFSTLEIQRTEQGDSAMYLCASGGQGFIQPQHFGDGTRLSIL.

The chain links TRBV7-8 to TRBJ2-7, with D possibly matching TRBD2 (6 bases). Germline lookup yields CDR1 SGHVS and CDR2 FQNEAQ. This CDR3 comprises 14 residues. Trimming stripped 2 bases from V and 4 bases from J, with 12 bases between. DNA for the CDR3: TGTGCCAGCAGCTTAACGCCGGAGGGGTACGAGCAGTACTTC. It encodes CASSLTPEGYEQYF.

This chain connects TRBV18 to TRBJ2-7; 12 nucleotides agree with TRBD2. V shed 4 bases and J 0 bases; nucleotides not matched to a gene: 4. The CDR3 is 16 amino acids. The germline V gene encodes CDR1 KGHSH and CDR2 LQKENI. The CDR3, as DNA: TGTGCCAGCTCACTCGGACTAGCGGGGAACTCCTACGAGCAGTACTTC. Amino acids: CASSLGLAGNSYEQYF. The variable domain in full, with the rest retrieved from reference TRBV18 and TRBJ2-7, is NAGVMQNPRHLVRRRGQEARLRCSPMKGHSHVYWYRQLPEEGLKFMVYLQKENIIDESGMPKERFSAEFPKEGPSILRIQQVVRGDSAAYFCASSLGLAGNSYEQYFGPGTRLTVT.

The chain uses TRBV3-1 (or the pseudogene TRBV3-2) and TRBJ1-6; D unclear. CDR1 is LGHDT, CDR2 YNNKEL, per germline (reference sequence). The CDR3 is 13 residues long. The germline V and J ends were trimmed by 3 bases and 11 bases, with 11 bases remaining between them. The CDR3 DNA reads as TGTGCCAGCAGCCAGGAGGGCTGGGCACCCCTCCACTTT. Translating gives CASSQEGWAPLHF.

There are a few counts of this clone. The V and J genes are TRBV18 and TRBJ1-2, with 7 bases identical to TRBD1. The CDR3 loop spans 14 amino acids. The germline CDR1 and CDR2 sequences are KGHSH and LQKENI. The trim removed 2 bases at V and 3 bases at J, leaving 3 bases unmatched. CDR3 sequence reads: CASSPGTDDYGYTF. The CDR3 bases are TGTGCCAGCTCACCAGGGACAGATGACTATGGCTACACCTTC. Full variable domain (missing parts from reference TRBV18 and TRBJ1-2): NAGVMQNPRHLVRRRGQEARLRCSPMKGHSHVYWYRQLPEEGLKFMVYLQKENIIDESGMPKERFSAEFPKEGPSILRIQQVVRGDSAAYFCASSPGTDDYGYTFGSGTRLTVV.

This chain's CDR3 is CASRRTSGYNEQFF. CDR3 sequence (DNA): TGTGCCAGCAGGCGGACTAGCGGTTACAATGAGCAGTTCTTC. J is TRBJ2-1 and V is TRBV27; 10 bases align to TRBD2. CDR3 size: 14 residues. Germline loops: CDR1 MNHEY, CDR2 SMNVEV (reference sequence). J lost 4 bases, V lost 6 bases, and 3 bases had no gene match.

The gene calls are TRBV29-1 and TRBJ1-1, with D possibly being TRBD1 (6 bases). Germline CDR1 is SQVTM and CDR2 is ANQGSEA. This CDR3 comprises 12 residues. V was pared by 7 bases and J by 2 bases, with 11 bases between. CDR3 nucleotides: TGCAGCGGGGGACACCCTAACACTGAAGCTTTCTTT. It codes for CSGGHPNTEAFF.

This chain joins TRBV19 and TRBJ2-1, with 7 bases that match TRBD2. Trimming removed 6 bases from V and 1 base from J; junction bases left unmatched: 9. The CDR3 totals 16 residues. Germline CDR1 is LNHDA and CDR2 is SQIVND (reference sequence). The CDR3, as DNA: TGTGCCAGTAGCCCAACCTGGGGGGGTTCCTACAATGAGCAGTTCTTC. Its translation is CASSPTWGGSYNEQFF.

CDR3 protein: CASSYREGMNTEAFF. The CDR3 DNA reads TGTGCCAGCAGTTACCGCGAGGGAATGAACACTGAAGCTTTCTTT. This sequence joins TRBV6-5 and TRBJ1-1; unclear D gene. The germline CDR1 and CDR2 sequences are MNHEY and SVGAGI. This CDR3 spans 15 amino acids. V was trimmed by 2 bases and J by 0 bases, leaving 10 bases between them.

The chain joins TRBV7-6 to TRBJ1-3, with D possibly TRBD1 on 6 matching bases. The CDR3 extends over 15 amino acids. V shed 1 base and J shed 4 bases, with 11 bases lying between them. Germline CDR1 is SGHVS and CDR2 is FNYEAQ. CDR3 loop: CASSLEQGSGNTIYF. The CDR3 DNA is TGTGCCAGCAGCTTAGAACAGGGATCCGGAAACACCATATATTTT.

The V gene is TRBV6-2 or TRBV6-3, the J gene TRBJ2-3; 11 bases map to TRBD1. V gave up 4 bases and J gave up 4 bases; unmatched junction bases: 1. CDR1 and CDR2 from the germline V gene are MNHEY and SVGEGT. The length of the CDR3 is 14 residues. CDR3 in amino acids: CASSSGQGADTQYF. CDR3 DNA: TGTGCCAGCAGTTCGGGACAGGGGGCAGATACGCAGTATTTT.

This clone was counted a few times. The rearrangement links TRBV9 to TRBJ2-5, with TRBD1 identical over 7 bases. This CDR3 comprises 14 residues. V was clipped by 3 bases and J by 2 bases; unmatched bases: 4. Per germline, CDR1 SGDLS and CDR2 YYNGEE. In nucleotides, the CDR3 is TGTGCCAGCAGCGACACAGGGGATCAAGAGACCCAGTACTTC. Encoded protein: CASSDTGDQETQYF.

This clone was seen just once. The chain uses TRBV4-1 and TRBJ1-4; D is unresolved. This CDR3 has 19 amino acids. Trimming removed 0 bases from V and 4 bases from J, with 21 bases in between. Per germline, CDR1 MGHRA and CDR2 YSYEKL. The CDR3 DNA sequence: TGCGCCAGCAGCCAAGAGTTGGTCATTAAGCGATCCCTTAATGAAAAACTGTTTTTT. As protein: CASSQELVIKRSLNEKLFF.

The chain recombines TRBV5-4 with TRBJ1-6, with D maybe TRBD1 (5 bases). Deletions cut 4 bases from V and 9 bases from J, with 17 bases between. Germline CDR1 is SGHNT and CDR2 is YYREEE (reference sequence). The CDR3 runs to 15 residues. CDR3 protein: CASSRQAGASSPLHF. The CDR3 DNA reads TGTGCCAGCAGCCGCCAAGCTGGGGCGAGTTCACCCCTCCACTTT. Full variable domain (rest looked up from reference TRBV5-4 and TRBJ1-6): ETGVTQSPTHLIKTRGQQVTLRCSSQSGHNTVSWYQQALGQGPQFIFQYYREEENGRGNFPPRFSGLQFPNYSSELNVNALELDDSALYLCASSRQAGASSPLHFGNGTRLTVT.

V gene TRBV10-3 combines with J gene TRBJ2-5; 7 bases are a match to TRBD2. Germline CDR1 ENHRY, CDR2 SYGVKD. Trimming took 7 bases from V and 1 from J; bases not matched to a gene: 9. The length of the CDR3 is 15 residues. The CDR3 DNA reads TGTGCCATCAACCAAAGACTAGCAGCCCAAGAGACCCAGTACTTC. It yields the protein CAINQRLAAQETQYF.